This T cell receptor beta chain stems from a study of blood T cells in healthy people across ages (dated by TCRdb to between 2014 and 2017). The study in broad terms: In model experiments, template switching captured roughly one uniquely barcoded TCR beta cDNA molecule for every two T cells. Using deep sequencing normalized with unique cDNA molecular identifiers, the study measured how TCR beta repertoire diversity changes with age. The donors were split into four age groups: young (average around 15 years), middle-aged (39), aged (more than 55) and long-lived (82). To avoid experimental bias, donors of different ages were randomly spread across the sequencing lanes. The study analyzed two additional independent replicas of 1 million unique cDNA reads from the same blood draw for two donors, one aged 18 to 29 and one aged 80 or older.

In the case of this clonotype: The clone's antigen remains unknown. A read error is likely, as this CDR3 ends without the conserved phenylalanine or tryptophan.

Libraries were made using 5' RACE. A second PCR of roughly 7 to 11 cycles was performed with a sample-barcoded 5' primer and a J-beta primer mix. A template-switch 5' adaptor carrying 12 random nucleotides introduced a unique molecular identifier onto each TCR beta cDNA molecule. Each sample yielded at least 2.5 million CDR3-containing paired-end reads. The Mint cDNA synthesis kit, primed by a TRBC-specific oligonucleotide, was used to synthesize first-strand cDNA from all RNA. Following uracil-DNA glycosylase treatment, a first 18-cycle PCR with universal primers M1SS and BC2_uni_R was performed on all cDNA. On the authors' methods: Each sample was normalized by randomly selecting 1 million high-quality reads, each carrying a distinct molecular identifier. Instead of being binned into consensus sequences, reads that shared molecular identifiers were thrown out. MiTCR, run with a Q25 quality threshold and the strictest error-elimination algorithm, handled CDR3 identification, clonotype clustering and error correction. A nonparametric unseen species model with Euler transformation was used to estimate lower-bound total TCR beta diversity. The public reads were quality trimmed at Q25 with fastp and then assembled into clones with MiXCR by TCRdb, keeping productive beta chains. Rows are unified per CDR3 protein, each entry keeping the most common DNA and genes. The V and J calls come from TCRdb's annotation, not from the publication. For this sample there are approximately 1,700,000 distinct CDR3 sequences; 30% to 40% appear just once. The top ten clonotypes cover 23% of the sample.

The CDR3 numbers 15 amino acids, ends counted. Only the CDR3 region is kept as DNA, spanning 45 bases read in frame from base 1. The germline V gene provides CDR1 SGHRS and CDR2 YFSETQ. V is reduced by 0 bases and J by 0 bases, leaving a spacing of 10 bases between them. General findings and caveats noted by the study authors: A strong correlation was found between observed TCR beta diversity and the percentage of naive T cells measured by flow cytometry. Compared with the aged group, the long-lived group had more naive CD4+ T cells, fewer expanded clones and increased TCR diversity, a pattern suggesting age selection. Estimates of total diversity based on one million sequenced T cells were regarded as lower bounds and as underestimates. Bulk unsorted PBMC profiling prevented conclusive comparison of naive and antigen-experienced compartments. Observed TCR beta diversity per million T cells fell roughly linearly with age, and a significant reduction was already apparent by age roughly 40. The CMV infection status of donors was not known, potentially confounding age-related changes in expanded clonotypes.

Donors were a few dozen systemically healthy Caucasian individuals from Russia aged about 6 to 100 years. Around 9.8 milliliters of peripheral blood were collected from each donor into EDTA-treated Vacutainer tubes. PBMCs were isolated by Ficoll-Paque density-gradient centrifugation, with at least 6 million obtained per sample. Total RNA, at least 6 micrograms per sample, was extracted from PBMCs with Trizol reagent. Naive CD45RAhigh/CD27high T cell percentages were measured by flow cytometry on a PBMC aliquot from every donor. The source of this sequence is a human donor in good health. The V and J genes are TRBV5-1 and TRBJ2-7, with the identity of the D gene unclear. Sequencing was performed on blood. The CDR3 protein sequence reads: CASSLAQKSSYEQYY. The base sequence is TGCGCCAGCAGCTTGGCCCAGAAAAGCTCCTACGAGCAGTACTAC.